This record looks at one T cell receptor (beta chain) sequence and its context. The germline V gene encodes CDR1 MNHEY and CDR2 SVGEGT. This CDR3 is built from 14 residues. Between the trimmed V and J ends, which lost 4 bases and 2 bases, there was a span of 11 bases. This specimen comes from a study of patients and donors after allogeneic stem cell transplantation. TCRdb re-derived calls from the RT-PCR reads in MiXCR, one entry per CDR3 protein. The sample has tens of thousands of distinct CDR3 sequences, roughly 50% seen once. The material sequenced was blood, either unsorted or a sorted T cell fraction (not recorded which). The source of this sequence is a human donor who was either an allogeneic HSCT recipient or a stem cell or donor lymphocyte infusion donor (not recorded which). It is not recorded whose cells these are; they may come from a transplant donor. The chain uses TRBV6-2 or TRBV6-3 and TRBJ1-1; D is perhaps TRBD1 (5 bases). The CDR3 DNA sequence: TGTGCCAGCAGTTCACAGGAATACAACACTGAAGCTTTCTTT. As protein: CASSSQEYNTEAFF.